This T cell receptor beta chain was captured by sequencing in a study of blood T cells in healthy people across ages. The germline gives CDR1 SQVTM, CDR2 ANQGSEA. Trimming took 4 bases from V and 7 from J; bases not matched to a gene: 9. The CDR3 totals 13 residues. This clonotype was observed a few times. Its antigen is undetermined. The authors ran a second PCR of about 7 to 12 cycles using a sample-barcoded 5' primer and a J-beta primer mix. TCRdb passed the 5' RACE reads through MiXCR, listing each CDR3 protein once. The data hold 700,000 or so distinct CDR3 sequences, with approximately 40% observed a single time. Study-wide results and limits: Greater diversity and more naive CD4+ cells were seen in long-lived donors than in aged donors. Because sorting was not performed, PBMCs prevented conclusive naive versus antigen-experienced comparison.

The sample was blood. The receptor's source is a man aged 80 or over in good health. The rearrangement links TRBV29-1 to TRBJ2-7; TRBD1 matches 8 bases. The CDR3 loop reads CSVVRDRPHEQYF. The CDR3 DNA reads as TGCAGCGTTGTTCGGGACAGGCCCCATGAGCAGTACTTC.